This T cell receptor (beta chain) was captured in a study of blood T cell repertoires in COVID-19. About the research overall: Samples representing acute and convalescent COVID-19 were sourced from the United States, Italy and Spain.

Participants, roughly 18 to 100 years old, spanned around 25 US areas. Donors in Cohort 3 who had recovered were those with two negative PCRs, healthcare professional clearance, or resolution of their symptoms. As originally analysed: Amplification of reference gene primers provided the estimated nucleated cell counts. TCRdb keeps only in-frame clones here, not all; method: immunoSEQ multiplex PCR. V and J calls plus clone size are reproduced from that table; the DNA served to infer D and trimming. The data show some 320,000 clones, under 95% seen once. The CDR3 totals 14 residues. Germline CDR1 reads KGHSH; CDR2 reads LQKENI. V was clipped by 4 bases and J by 6 bases, with 12 bases between them.

The TCR originated in a man aged 55 to 70 who had recovered from COVID-19. The specimen sequenced was PBMCs or T cells enriched from blood (not recorded which). V is TRBV18 and J is TRBJ1-4; no clear D gene. The chain's CDR3 is CASSHLANDEKLFF. The CDR3 DNA is TGTGCCAGCTCACATCTGGCAAATGATGAAAAACTGTTTTTT.